The clone carrying this T cell receptor beta chain showed up just once. Its antigen is unidentified. The data were obtained in a study of OX40 agonist ivuxolimab in advanced cancers. Study results and limitations: Relatively little clonal expansion, among the lowest observed, appeared in partial responders at 0.1-3.0 mg/kg.

Some clones are missing from TCRdb's copy, which holds only in-frame ones; the method was immunoSEQ multiplex PCR. The table has approximately 50,000 clones, approximately 80% seen once. This CDR3 is 16 amino acids long. Germline CDR1 reads SGHTA; CDR2 reads FQGNSA. The germline V and J ends were trimmed by 1 base and 0 bases, with 10 bases remaining between them. The genes are TRBV7-2 and TRBJ1-3, with D hard to call. This sequence was found in an adult with an advanced solid tumor such as melanoma, head and neck, liver or kidney cancer. The material was CD4+ or CD8+ T cells sorted from blood, obtained in a trial of the OX40 agonist ivuxolimab. CDR3: CASSLVGGPSGNTIYF. In nucleotides, the CDR3 is TGTGCCAGCAGCTTAGTCGGCGGCCCCTCTGGAAACACCATATATTTT.